Each of the 2 T cell receptor beta chains below was sequenced from the same sample in a study of CD8 T cells in ankylosing spondylitis. The antigens for these receptors are not known. TCRdb re-called the 5' RACE reads through MiXCR, storing one row per CDR3 protein. The table lists a few hundred thousand distinct CDR3 sequences, roughly a sixth of them singletons, with 1% in the top ten. Whole-study results and caveats: A TCR beta motif of seven or eight highly homologous variants appeared characteristic of ankylosing spondylitis blood.

Input material: blood, either unsorted or a sorted T cell fraction (not recorded which). Receptors were obtained from a male donor with ankylosing spondylitis.

The sample holds a few counts of this clonotype. The chain recombines TRBV5-1 with TRBJ1-6, with D perhaps matching TRBD1 (6 bases). The germline V and J ends were trimmed by 0 bases and 3 bases, with 7 bases remaining between them. The CDR3 has 15 residues. Germline values: CDR1 SGHRS, CDR2 YFSETQ. The CDR3 protein is CASSLEGDYNSPLHF. DNA of the CDR3: TGCGCCAGCAGCTTGGAGGGGGACTATAATTCACCCCTCCACTTT.

This chain joins TRBV5-1 and TRBJ2-3; 8 nucleotides align to TRBD1. This CDR3 contains 17 residues. Trimming took 1 base from V and 5 from J; bases not matched to a gene: 12. Germline CDR1 reads SGHRS; CDR2 reads YFSETQ. The CDR3 reads CASSLRSSGGLEDTQYF. CDR3 nucleotides: TGCGCCAGCAGCTTGCGGTCGTCAGGGGGCCTCGAAGATACGCAGTATTTT.